Shown below are 8 T cell receptor beta chains from a single sample sequenced in a study of blood T cell repertoires in COVID-19. Profiling relied on immunoSEQ multiplex PCR, and the TCRdb table lists in-frame clones only, not all of them. The sample lists approximately 100,000 clones; less than 85% were seen once. Sequencing used peripheral blood. These receptors all stem from a man between 65 and 85 years old with active or convalescent COVID-19.

This sequence joins TRBV2 and TRBJ1-1; D call uncertain. The CDR3 extends over 14 amino acids. V lost 4 bases, J lost 0 bases, and 9 bases lay in between. Germline CDR1 SNHLY, CDR2 FYNNEI. The CDR3 DNA follows: TGTGCCAGCAGTGTATCAGATATGAACACTGAAGCTTTCTTT. It translates to CASSVSDMNTEAFF.

The V call is TRBV2, the J call TRBJ2-5; D may be TRBD1 (7 bases). Trimming removed 4 bases from V and 2 bases from J, with 17 bases in between. The V gene's germline CDR1 is SNHLY and CDR2 FYNNEI. The CDR3 sequence is 16 residues long. This CDR3 is CASSGPTGDLQETQYF. The DNA of the CDR3 is TGTGCCAGCAGTGGACCAACAGGGGACTTACAAGAGACCCAGTACTTC.

CDR3 in amino acids: CASSYSKGSGYGYTF. For the CDR3, the DNA is TGTGCCAGCAGTTACTCGAAGGGGTCAGGCTATGGCTACACCTTC. The chain uses TRBV6-6 and TRBJ1-2, with a tentative D call TRBD1 (5 bases). V shed 0 bases and J shed 4 bases, with 12 bases lying between them. This CDR3 is built from 15 residues. Germline assignment: CDR1 MNHNY and CDR2 SVGAGI (reference sequence).

CDR3 loop: CASSLDRGTYNEQFF. CDR3 sequence (DNA): TGTGCCAGCAGCTTAGACAGGGGGACCTACAATGAGCAGTTCTTC. This sequence joins TRBV7-2 and TRBJ2-1, with 8 bases fitting TRBD1. The CDR3 has 15 amino acids. V dropped 1 base and J dropped 2; count of bases not matched to a gene: 1. The V gene's germline CDR1 is SGHTA and CDR2 FQGNSA. The full variable domain, rest sourced from reference TRBV7-2 and TRBJ2-1, is GAGVSQSPSNKVTEKGKDVELRCDPISGHTALYWYRQSLGQGLEFLIYFQGNSAPDKSGLPSDRFSAERTGGSVSTLTIQRTQQEDSAVYLCASSLDRGTYNEQFFGPGTRLTVL.

This chain uses TRBV5-1 with TRBJ1-4; D not resolved. The CDR3 has 15 amino acids. Looked up from germline, CDR1 is SGHRS and CDR2 is YFSETQ. V shed 4 bases and J shed 7 bases, with 17 bases lying between them. CDR3 amino acids: CASSLAAEVGEKLFF. The CDR3 DNA is TGCGCCAGCAGCCTTGCTGCGGAAGTCGGTGAAAAACTGTTTTTT. The full variable domain, its missing parts supplied by reference TRBV5-1 and TRBJ1-4, is KAGVTQTPRYLIKTRGQQVTLSCSPISGHRSVSWYQQTPGQGLQFLFEYFSETQRNKGNFPGRFSGRQFSNSRSEMNVSTLELGDSALYLCASSLAAEVGEKLFFGSGTQLSVL.

This chain links TRBV19 with TRBJ2-1, with TRBD2 matching over 11 bases. Germline V gives CDR1 LNHDA, CDR2 SQIVND (reference sequence). V shed 4 bases and J 6 bases; nucleotides not matched to a gene: 8. The CDR3 is made up of 16 amino acids. The CDR3: CASSRTSGPSLNEQFF. The CDR3 bases are TGTGCCAGTAGTAGGACTAGCGGGCCTAGCCTCAATGAGCAGTTCTTC.

This sequence joins TRBV18 and TRBJ2-3; 7 bases line up with TRBD2. CDR3 length: 17 residues. Germline-derived CDR1 and CDR2 are KGHSH and LQKENI. V shed 2 bases and J 1 base; nucleotides not matched to a gene: 9. The CDR3 DNA is TGTGCCAGCTCACCAAGGGTTCTAGCGGAGGGCACAGATACGCAGTATTTT. It yields the protein CASSPRVLAEGTDTQYF. Full variable domain (rest looked up from reference TRBV18 and TRBJ2-3): NAGVMQNPRHLVRRRGQEARLRCSPMKGHSHVYWYRQLPEEGLKFMVYLQKENIIDESGMPKERFSAEFPKEGPSILRIQQVVRGDSAAYFCASSPRVLAEGTDTQYFGPGTRLTVL.

CDR3 coding DNA: TGTGCCAGCAGCTTCCTAGCGGGGGCGACTTACAATGAGCAGTTCTTC. It yields the protein CASSFLAGATYNEQFF. The V and J genes are TRBV11-2 and TRBJ2-1; 10 nucleotides align to TRBD2. The CDR3 has 16 amino acids. Unmatched junction bases numbered 6, after V lost 3 bases and J lost 4 bases. CDR1 SGHAT and CDR2 FQNNGV come from the germline V gene.